The entry that follows covers one T cell receptor beta chain sequence. Its specificity is not known. Amplification of TCR beta CDR3 regions used RNA as the template. First-round RT-PCR with HTBI primers amplified the TCR CDR3 region. TCRdb processed the multiplex PCR reads anew with MiXCR; each CDR3 protein has one entry. The table lists about 740,000 distinct CDR3 sequences, approximately 14% of them singletons, with 10% to 13% in the top ten. The sample comes from a study of T cells in Graves' hyperthyroidism and ophthalmopathy. Across the study: Peripheral blood was secured at the point of initial diagnosis, before any treatment.

Regarding the study as a whole: Blood also showed most of the thyroid clonotypes that were expanded above 0.001.

The authors deemed Graves' hyperthyroidism stable absent ophthalmopathy progression within 18 months. Lactation, pregnancy, other autoimmune disease or uncontrolled infection excluded patients. Germline-derived CDR1 and CDR2 are SEHNR and FQNEAQ (reference sequence). This CDR3 has 16 amino acids. J gave up 4 bases and V 2 bases, and 9 bases lay outside the gene matches. The V call is TRBV7-9, the J call TRBJ1-2, with 8 bases lining up with TRBD1. The clonotype comes from a woman aged 18-29 years with Graves' hyperthyroidism. What was sequenced was blood. This CDR3 is CASSLLQGAYLYGYTF. DNA of the CDR3: TGTGCCAGCAGCTTATTGCAGGGGGCTTATCTCTATGGCTACACCTTC.